This entry is about one TCR beta chain. The source of the sample is a study of blood T cell repertoires in COVID-19. Overall study context: Acute and convalescent COVID-19 specimens originated in the United States, Italy and Spain.

Unmatched junction bases numbered 6, after V lost 1 base and J lost 2 bases. Germline V gene data show CDR1 as SGHNT and CDR2 as YENEEA. The CDR3 is 16 amino acids. Here immunoSEQ multiplex PCR was the method, and the copy in TCRdb shows in-frame clones only, minus some. The sample lists some 300,000 clones, about 90% occurring once. The material sequenced was peripheral blood. The source is a woman between 35 and 50 years old with COVID-19, enrolled during active disease. The chain links TRBV11-3 to TRBJ2-3, with 7 bases matching TRBD1. CDR3 bases: TGTGCCAGCAGCTTAGGGGGGACAGAGCCCACAGATACGCAGTATTTT. Residues: CASSLGGTEPTDTQYF.